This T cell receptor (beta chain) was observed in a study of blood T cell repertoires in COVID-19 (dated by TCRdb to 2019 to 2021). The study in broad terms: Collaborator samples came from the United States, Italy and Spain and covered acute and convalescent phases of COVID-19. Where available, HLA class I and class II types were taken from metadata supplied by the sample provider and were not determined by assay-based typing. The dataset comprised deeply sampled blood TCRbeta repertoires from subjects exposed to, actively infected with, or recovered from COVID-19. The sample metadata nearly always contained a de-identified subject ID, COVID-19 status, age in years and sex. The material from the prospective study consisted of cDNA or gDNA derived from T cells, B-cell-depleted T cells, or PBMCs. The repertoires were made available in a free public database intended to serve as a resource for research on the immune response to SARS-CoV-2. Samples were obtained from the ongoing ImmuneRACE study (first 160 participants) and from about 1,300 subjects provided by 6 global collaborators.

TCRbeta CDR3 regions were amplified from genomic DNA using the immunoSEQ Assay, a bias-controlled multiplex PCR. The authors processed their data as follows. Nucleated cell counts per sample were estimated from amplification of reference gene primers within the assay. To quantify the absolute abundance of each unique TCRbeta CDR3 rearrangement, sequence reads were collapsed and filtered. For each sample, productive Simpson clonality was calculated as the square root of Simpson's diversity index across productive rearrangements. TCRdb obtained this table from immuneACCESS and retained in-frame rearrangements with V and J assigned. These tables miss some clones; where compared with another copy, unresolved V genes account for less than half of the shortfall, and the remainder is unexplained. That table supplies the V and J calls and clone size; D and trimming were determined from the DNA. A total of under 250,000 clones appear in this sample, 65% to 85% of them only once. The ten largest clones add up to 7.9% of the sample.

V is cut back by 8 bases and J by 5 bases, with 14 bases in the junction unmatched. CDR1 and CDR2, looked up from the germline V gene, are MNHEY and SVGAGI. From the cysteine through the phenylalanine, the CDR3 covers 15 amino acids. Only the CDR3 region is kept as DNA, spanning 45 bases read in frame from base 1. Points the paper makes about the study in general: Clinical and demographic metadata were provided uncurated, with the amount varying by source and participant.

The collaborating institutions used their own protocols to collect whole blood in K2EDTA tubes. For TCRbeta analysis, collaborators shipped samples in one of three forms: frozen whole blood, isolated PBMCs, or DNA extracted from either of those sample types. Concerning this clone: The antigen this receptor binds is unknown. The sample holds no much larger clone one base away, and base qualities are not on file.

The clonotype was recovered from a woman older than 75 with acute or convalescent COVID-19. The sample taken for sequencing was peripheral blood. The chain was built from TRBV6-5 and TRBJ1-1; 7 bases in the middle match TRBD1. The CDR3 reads CASRRGDSLGTEAFF. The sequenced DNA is TGTGCCAGCCGAAGGGGGGACAGTCTGGGGACTGAAGCTTTCTTT.